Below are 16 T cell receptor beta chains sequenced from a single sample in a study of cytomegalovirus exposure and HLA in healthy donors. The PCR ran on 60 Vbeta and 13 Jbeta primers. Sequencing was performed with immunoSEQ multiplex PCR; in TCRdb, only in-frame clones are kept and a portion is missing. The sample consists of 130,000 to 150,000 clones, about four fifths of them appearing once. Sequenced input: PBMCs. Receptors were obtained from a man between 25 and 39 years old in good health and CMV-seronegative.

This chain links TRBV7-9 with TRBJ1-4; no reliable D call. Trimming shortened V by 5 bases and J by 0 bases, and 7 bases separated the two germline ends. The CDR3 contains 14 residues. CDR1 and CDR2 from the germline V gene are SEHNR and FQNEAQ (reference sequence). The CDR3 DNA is TGTGCCAGCAGCGCCCAGTCAACTAATGAAAAACTGTTTTTT. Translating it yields CASSAQSTNEKLFF.

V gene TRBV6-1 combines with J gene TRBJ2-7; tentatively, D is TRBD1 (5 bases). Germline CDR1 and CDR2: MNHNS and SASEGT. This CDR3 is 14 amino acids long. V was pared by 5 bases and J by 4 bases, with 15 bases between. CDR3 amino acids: CASSQGFGIYEQYF. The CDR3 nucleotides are TGTGCCAGCAGTCAGGGCTTCGGAATTTACGAGCAGTACTTC.

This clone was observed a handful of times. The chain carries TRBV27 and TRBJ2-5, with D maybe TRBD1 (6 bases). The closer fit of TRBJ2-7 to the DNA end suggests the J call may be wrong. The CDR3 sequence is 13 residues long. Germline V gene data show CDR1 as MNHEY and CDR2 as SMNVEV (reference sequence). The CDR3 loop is CASRRGHSYEQYF. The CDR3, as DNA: TGTGCCAGCAGAAGGGGACACTCCTACGAGCAGTACTTC.

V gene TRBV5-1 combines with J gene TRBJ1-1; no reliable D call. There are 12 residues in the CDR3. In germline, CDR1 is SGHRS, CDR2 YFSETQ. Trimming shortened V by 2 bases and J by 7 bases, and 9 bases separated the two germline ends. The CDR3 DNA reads TGCGCCAGCAGCTTAAGACGGGATGAAGCTTTCTTT. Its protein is CASSLRRDEAFF.

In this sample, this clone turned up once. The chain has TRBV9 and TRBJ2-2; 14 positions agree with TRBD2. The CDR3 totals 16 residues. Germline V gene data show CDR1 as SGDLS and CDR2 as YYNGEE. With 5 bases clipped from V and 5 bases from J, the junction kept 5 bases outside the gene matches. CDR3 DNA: TGTGCCAGCAGTTACGGACTAGCGGGGGGAACCGGGGAGCTGTTTTTT. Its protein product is CASSYGLAGGTGELFF. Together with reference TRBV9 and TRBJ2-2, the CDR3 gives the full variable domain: DSGVTQTPKHLITATGQRVTLRCSPRSGDLSVYWYQQSLDQGLQFLIQYYNGEERAKGNILERFSAQQFPDLHSELNLSSLELGDSALYFCASSYGLAGGTGELFFGEGSRLTVL.

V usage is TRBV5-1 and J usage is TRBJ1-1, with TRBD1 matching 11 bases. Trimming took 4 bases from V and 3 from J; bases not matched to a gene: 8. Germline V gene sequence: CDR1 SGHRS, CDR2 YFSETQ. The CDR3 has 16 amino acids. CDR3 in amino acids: CASSRKDRGRDTEAFF. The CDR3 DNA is TGCGCCAGCAGCCGAAAGGACAGGGGGCGTGACACTGAAGCTTTCTTT.

CDR3 in amino acids: CASSLARSHYSYNEQFF. Written as DNA, the CDR3 is TGTGCCAGCAGCTTAGCCCGGTCCCACTACTCCTACAATGAGCAGTTCTTC. The chain is built from TRBV7-9 and TRBJ2-1; D remains unclear. This CDR3 is built from 17 residues. V dropped 0 bases and J dropped 0 bases, with 12 bases sitting between them. The germline V gene encodes CDR1 SEHNR and CDR2 FQNEAQ (reference sequence). Based on the CDR3 plus reference TRBV7-9 and TRBJ2-1, the full variable domain is DTGVSQNPRHKITKRGQNVTFRCDPISEHNRLYWYRQTLGQGPEFLTYFQNEAQLEKSRLLSDRFSAERPKGSFSTLEIQRTEQGDSAMYLCASSLARSHYSYNEQFFGPGTRLTVL.

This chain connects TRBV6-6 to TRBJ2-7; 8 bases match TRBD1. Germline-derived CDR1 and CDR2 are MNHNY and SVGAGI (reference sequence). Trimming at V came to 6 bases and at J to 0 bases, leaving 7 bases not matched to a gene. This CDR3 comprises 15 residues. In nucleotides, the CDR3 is TGTGCCAGCAGACCCCGGACAGGGAGCTCCTACGAGCAGTACTTC. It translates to CASRPRTGSSYEQYF.

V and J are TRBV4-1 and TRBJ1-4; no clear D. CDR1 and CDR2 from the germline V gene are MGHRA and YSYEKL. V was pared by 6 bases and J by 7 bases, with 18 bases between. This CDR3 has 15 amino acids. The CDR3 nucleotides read TGCGCCAGCAGAAAGGTCTCGGGCGGAGGTGAAAAACTGTTTTTT. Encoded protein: CASRKVSGGGEKLFF.

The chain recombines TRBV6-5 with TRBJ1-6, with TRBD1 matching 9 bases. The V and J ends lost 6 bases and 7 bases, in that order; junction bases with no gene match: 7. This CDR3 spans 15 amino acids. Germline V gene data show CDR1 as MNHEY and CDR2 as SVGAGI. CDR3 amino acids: CASSRLTGGNSPLHF. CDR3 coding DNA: TGTGCCAGCAGCCGCTTGACAGGGGGGAATTCACCCCTCCACTTT.

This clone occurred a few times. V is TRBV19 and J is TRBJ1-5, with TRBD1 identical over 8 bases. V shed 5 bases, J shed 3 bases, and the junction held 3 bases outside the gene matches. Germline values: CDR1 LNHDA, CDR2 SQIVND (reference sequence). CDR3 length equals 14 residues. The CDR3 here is CASSQDRANQPQHF. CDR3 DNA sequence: TGTGCCAGTAGTCAGGACAGGGCCAATCAGCCCCAGCATTTT.

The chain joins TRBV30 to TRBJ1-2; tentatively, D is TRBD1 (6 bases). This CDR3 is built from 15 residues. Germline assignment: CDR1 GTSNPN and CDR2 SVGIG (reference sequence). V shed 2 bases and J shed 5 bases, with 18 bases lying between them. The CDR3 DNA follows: TGTGCCTGGAGTAAACCTTCGGGACACCGGTATGGCTACACCTTC. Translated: CAWSKPSGHRYGYTF.

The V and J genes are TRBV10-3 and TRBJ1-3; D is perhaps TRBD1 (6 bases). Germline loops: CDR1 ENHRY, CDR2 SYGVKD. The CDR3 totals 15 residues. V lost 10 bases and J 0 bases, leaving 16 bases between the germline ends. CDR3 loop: CATRGGASSGNTIYF. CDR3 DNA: TGTGCCACAAGGGGGGGGGCAAGCTCTGGAAACACCATATATTTT.

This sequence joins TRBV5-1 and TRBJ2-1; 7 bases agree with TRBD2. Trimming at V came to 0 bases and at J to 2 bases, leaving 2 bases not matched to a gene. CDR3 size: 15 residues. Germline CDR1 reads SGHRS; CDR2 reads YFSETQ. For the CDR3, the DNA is TGCGCCAGCAGCTTGGCGGGAGGAACCTACAATGAGCAGTTCTTC. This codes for CASSLAGGTYNEQFF.

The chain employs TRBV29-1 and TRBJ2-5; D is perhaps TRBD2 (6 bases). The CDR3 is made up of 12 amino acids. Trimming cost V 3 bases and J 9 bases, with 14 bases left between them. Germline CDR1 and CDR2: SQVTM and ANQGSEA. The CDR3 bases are TGCAGCGTTGACGACGGTGGGGGGTCCCAGTACTTC. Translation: CSVDDGGGSQYF. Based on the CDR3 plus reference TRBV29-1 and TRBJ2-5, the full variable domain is SAVISQKPSRDICQRGTSLTIQCQVDSQVTMMFWYRQQPGQSLTLIATANQGSEATYESGFVIDKFPISRPNLTFSTLTVSNMSPEDSSIYLCSVDDGGGSQYFGPGTRLLVL.

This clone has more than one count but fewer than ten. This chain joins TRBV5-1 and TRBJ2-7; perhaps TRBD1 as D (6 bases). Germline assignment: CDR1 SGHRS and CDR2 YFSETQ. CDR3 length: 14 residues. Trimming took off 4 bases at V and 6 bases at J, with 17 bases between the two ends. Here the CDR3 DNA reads TGCGCCAGCAGCCCCGGGACAAGTCCTTCCGAGCAGTACTTC. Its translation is CASSPGTSPSEQYF.